The clone carrying this T cell receptor (beta chain) was observed many times. The data originate from a study of low-dose radiotherapy and immunotherapy resistance in tumors. Across the study: Participants in Cohort 2 were given 1 Gy per fraction every two weeks, for 13 Gy over 26 weeks. While receiving nivolumab 240 mg every two weeks, patients also received ipilimumab 1 mg/kg every six weeks, both intravenously.

Gene-specific TRAV and TRBV primers were used for first-strand cDNA, covering alpha and beta chains. With a V-primer adapter and a constant-region primer, TCRs were amplified for roughly 20 PCR cycles. Using its own MiXCR run on the reads, TCRdb lists one record per CDR3 protein. The sample includes 65,000 to 95,000 distinct CDR3 sequences, under 20% of them seen just once. Time point reported: before trial treatment. Donors received a regimen that comprised nivolumab, ipilimumab, aspirin, low-dose cyclophosphamide and low-dose radiotherapy. Patients deemed eligible presented with advanced solid tumors lacking tumor-infiltrating lymphocytes. Trimming pared 0 bases from V and 0 bases from J, leaving 7 bases between. This CDR3 contains 15 residues. Per germline, CDR1 SGHRS and CDR2 YFSETQ.

This clonotype was obtained from a male donor with prostate cancer. This chain joins TRBV5-1 and TRBJ2-1; D unclear. The sequenced sample was PBMCs, obtained before treatment. This CDR3 is CASSLDYNSYNEQFF. CDR3 in DNA: TGCGCCAGCAGCTTGGATTACAACTCCTACAATGAGCAGTTCTTC.